These T cell receptor beta chains were read from a single sample in a study of T cells after yellow fever vaccination. TCRdb fed the 5' RACE reads into MiXCR, producing one record per CDR3 protein. The top ten clones hold 2.5% to 4% of a sample with some 300,000 distinct CDR3 sequences, about 10% of them seen once. The source was CD4+ T cells sorted from PBMCs, collected 45 days after the yellow fever booster vaccination. The receptor set was obtained from a man younger than 35 who received the YFV17D yellow fever vaccine. CDR3s include the opening cysteine and the closing phenylalanine or tryptophan. A D gene is named only where the DNA matches it firmly. The size entry is marked missing in some rows and otherwise reads once, few, many or a size class.

clone_size,j_call,v_call,d_call,cdr3_aa,cdr3_nt
few,TRBJ2-3,TRBV28,TRBD1,CASSPRDRANTQYF,TGTGCCAGCAGTCCCCGGGACAGGGCGAATACGCAGTATTTT
many,TRBJ1-1,TRBV6-5,-,CASRHRVEEGEAFF,TGTGCCAGCAGACACAGGGTAGAGGAGGGTGAAGCTTTCTTT
many,TRBJ2-1,TRBV14,TRBD2,CASSIPRTSGGYNEQFF,TGTGCCAGCAGCATACCCCGGACTAGCGGGGGATACAATGAGCAGTTCTTC
-,TRBJ1-1,TRBV3-1,-,CASSQDLLPGNTEAFF,TGTGCCAGCAGCCAAGATCTCCTGCCGGGGAACACTGAAGCTTTCTTT
medium-sized,TRBJ2-3,TRBV5-1,TRBD2,CASSLATSGGADTQYF,TGCGCCAGCAGCTTGGCCACTAGCGGGGGGGCAGATACGCAGTATTTT
few,TRBJ2-3,TRBV6-6,-,CASSYSTGGLAQYF,TGTGCCAGCAGTTACTCGACTGGAGGGTTGGCGCAGTATTTT
few,TRBJ2-5,TRBV7-6,-,CASSLVAGGETQYF,TGTGCCAGCAGCTTAGTCGCAGGAGGAGAGACCCAGTACTTC
many,TRBJ1-2,TRBV3-1,-,CASSRLRAGGYTF,TGTGCCAGCAGCCGGTTGAGGGCTGGTGGCTACACCTTC
many,TRBJ2-4,TRBV12-3/TRBV12-4,TRBD1,CASSPRDRNIQYF,TGTGCCAGCAGCCCTCGGGACAGAAACATTCAGTACTTC
many,TRBJ2-7,TRBV4-1,TRBD1,CASSQDPLGQGGQYF,TGCGCCAGCAGCCAAGATCCCTTAGGACAGGGAGGGCAGTACTTC
many,TRBJ2-7,TRBV19,-,CASSSGSYEQYF,TGTGCCAGTAGTTCCGGTTCCTACGAGCAGTACTTC
few,TRBJ2-5,TRBV7-2,TRBD2,CASSLRLASGETQYF,TGTGCCAGCAGCCTCCGACTAGCGAGCGGGGAGACCCAGTACTTC
few,TRBJ2-7,TRBV20-1,TRBD2,CSASVAGVIYEQYF,TGCAGTGCTTCCGTAGCGGGGGTCATCTACGAGCAGTACTTC
many,TRBJ2-7,TRBV9,TRBD1,CARKPGQGTYEQYF,TGTGCCAGAAAACCGGGACAGGGAACCTACGAGCAGTACTTC
-,TRBJ2-3,TRBV20-1,TRBD2,CSAKRGRGGTDTQYF,TGCAGTGCTAAGCGGGGGCGGGGGGGCACAGATACGCAGTATTTT
many,TRBJ2-5,TRBV9,TRBD2,CASSVAGGLVETQYF,TGTGCCAGCAGCGTAGCGGGGGGGCTGGTTGAGACCCAGTACTTC
few,TRBJ2-1,TRBV28,-,CASSLTGAYNEQFF,TGTGCCAGCAGCTTAACCGGGGCCTACAATGAGCAGTTCTTC
few,TRBJ1-1,TRBV3-1,-,CASSQDTSRAEAFF,TGTGCCAGCAGCCAAGATACTTCACGGGCTGAAGCTTTCTTT
-,TRBJ1-2,TRBV10-3,-,CAISERSNYGYTF,TGTGCCATCAGTGAGCGAAGTAACTATGGCTACACCTTC
few,TRBJ1-5,TRBV7-2,TRBD1,CASSLETGMGPQHF,TGTGCCAGCAGCTTAGAGACAGGGATGGGACCCCAGCATTTT
-,TRBJ2-5,TRBV15,-,CATSRGGWGARAETQYF,TGTGCCACCAGCAGAGGCGGGTGGGGGGCGAGGGCTGAGACCCAGTACTTC
few,TRBJ2-5,TRBV19,TRBD2,CASRQAGGLETQYF,TGTGCCAGTAGACAAGCGGGGGGGCTGGAGACCCAGTACTTC
-,TRBJ2-5,TRBV6-5,-,CASSHKTVVTETQYF,TGTGCCAGCAGTCACAAAACAGTCGTAACAGAGACCCAGTACTTC
-,TRBJ1-3,TRBV3-1,-,CASSQTERNTIYF,TGTGCCAGCAGCCAGACCGAGCGAAACACCATATATTTT
-,TRBJ2-1,TRBV19,-,CATLQPGSSYNEQFF,TGTGCCACTCTCCAGCCCGGTAGCTCCTACAATGAGCAGTTCTTC
-,TRBJ1-2,TRBV24-1,-,CATSDLGEGYTF,TGTGCCACCAGTGATTTAGGGGAAGGCTACACCTTC
many,TRBJ2-7,TRBV7-2,TRBD1,CASSTTRQGNYEQYF,TGTGCCAGCAGCACGACCCGACAGGGAAACTACGAGCAGTACTTC
few,TRBJ2-2,TRBV5-4,-,CASSPGATRSTGELFF,TGTGCCAGCAGTCCGGGCGCGACGCGGAGCACCGGGGAGCTGTTTTTT
few,TRBJ1-5,TRBV18,-,CASSPKNTLGGQPQHF,TGTGCCAGCTCACCAAAAAATACCTTAGGGGGTCAGCCCCAGCATTTT
-,TRBJ2-7,TRBV10-3,-,CAISESGRGQYF,TGTGCCATCAGTGAGTCTGGCCGCGGGCAGTACTTC
-,TRBJ1-4,TRBV7-2,-,CASSLINSHEKLFF,TGTGCCAGCAGCCTGATCAATAGCCATGAAAAACTGTTTTTT
many,TRBJ2-1,TRBV28,-,CASTWGFINEQFF,TGTGCCAGCACCTGGGGGTTTATCAATGAGCAGTTCTTC